This TCR beta chain was profiled in a study of blood T cell repertoires in COVID-19. Study as a whole: Sources were T cells, B-cell-depleted T cells, or PBMCs; the material itself was cDNA or gDNA.

Per the study methods: Scientists estimated how many nucleated cells there were by amplifying reference gene primers. Method: immunoSEQ multiplex PCR; TCRdb's copy keeps in-frame clones and lacks some. Clone size and V and J calls were adopted from that table, with D and trimming inferred from the DNA. Of some 48,000 clones in the sample, approximately 89% were seen once. Germline CDR1 reads MNHEY; CDR2 reads SVGAGI. CDR3 length equals 13 residues. Trimming shortened V by 9 bases and J by 7 bases, and 13 bases separated the two germline ends. Sequenced input: peripheral blood. The chain combines TRBV6-5 with TRBJ1-6, with D possibly being TRBD1 (6 bases). The sequence was obtained from an elderly woman with acute or convalescent COVID-19. For the CDR3, the DNA is TGTGCCAGTAAACAGGGAAGAAATTCACCCCTCCACTTT. Translation: CASKQGRNSPLHF.